These 24 T cell receptor beta chains came from one sample sequenced in a study of regulatory T cells in long-lasting Graves disease. The time point was: persistent/refractory GD, antithyroid drugs over 5 years with positive TRAb. RNA extracted from PBMCs served as the sequencing template. Researchers made TCR beta libraries by using iRepertoire HTBI primers and running Arm-PCR on CDR3 regions. TCRdb re-derived calls from the multiplex PCR reads in MiXCR, one entry per CDR3 protein. Of around 400,000 distinct CDR3 sequences listed, about 23% are singletons. The sample consisted of peripheral blood mononuclear cells (PBMCs), taken when the disease was refractory, from a patient treated with antithyroid drugs. The receptor source for this set is a woman aged 40 to 50 with Graves disease.

This clonotype has at least ten counts. CDR3 residues: CATSDSGTGEIWQQYF. The DNA for the CDR3 is TGTGCCACCAGTGATTCGGGGACAGGGGAGATCTGGCAGCAGTACTTC. The gene calls are TRBV24-1 and TRBJ2-7; 10 nucleotides align to TRBD1. J lost 8 bases, V lost 2 bases, and 11 bases had no gene match. The CDR3 is 16 amino acids. Per the germline V gene, CDR1 is KGHDR and CDR2 is SFDVKD.

The rearrangement links TRBV30 to TRBJ2-6; D gene unclear. This CDR3 has 14 residues. Trimming took 1 base from V and 0 from J, leaving 4 bases between them. The germline V gene encodes CDR1 GTSNPN and CDR2 SVGIG (reference sequence). In nucleotides, the CDR3 is TGTGCCTGGAGTGGGTTCTCTGGGGCCAACGTCCTGACTTTC. Amino acid sequence: CAWSGFSGANVLTF.

This clonotype was detected many times. The chain couples TRBV6-5 to TRBJ2-6; D is undetermined. The germline V and J ends were trimmed by 4 bases and 0 bases, with 13 bases remaining between them. The CDR3 has 17 amino acids. Germline assignment: CDR1 MNHEY and CDR2 SVGAGI. The CDR3: CASSLFQVPSGANVLTF. The CDR3 DNA is TGTGCCAGCAGTTTATTTCAGGTCCCCTCTGGGGCCAACGTCCTGACTTTC.

Only one count was recorded for this clonotype. V and J are TRBV12-5 and TRBJ2-7, with D unresolved. Trimming shortened V by 9 bases and J by 7 bases, and 16 bases separated the two germline ends. Per the germline V gene, CDR1 is LGHNT and CDR2 is FRNRAP. The CDR3 loop spans 12 amino acids. The CDR3 sequence is CARGPPLTEQYF. DNA of the CDR3: TGTGCTAGGGGTCCCCCCTTGACGGAGCAGTACTTC.

Many counts were recorded for this clonotype. The chain recombines TRBV5-1 with TRBJ1-5, with D unresolved. V lost 2 bases and J lost 9, with 9 bases in between. Per the germline V gene, CDR1 is SGHRS and CDR2 is YFSETQ. CDR3 size: 12 residues. CDR3 amino acids: CASSFNGGPQHF. CDR3 nucleotides: TGCGCCAGCAGCTTTAATGGAGGGCCCCAGCATTTT.

The table lists this clonotype with many counts. The gene calls are TRBV20-1 and TRBJ2-4; 7 bases agree with TRBD1. J lost 9 bases, V lost 3 bases, and 20 bases had no gene match. The CDR3 totals 17 residues. Germline V gives CDR1 DFQATT, CDR2 SNEGSKA (reference sequence). The CDR3 DNA sequence: TGCAGTGCTAGTGCCCATGACAGGGTCGTGTCCGACGGCATTCAGTACTTC. It yields the protein CSASAHDRVVSDGIQYF.

This chain joins TRBV11-2 and TRBJ2-7; unclear D gene. Germline CDR1 reads SGHAT; CDR2 reads FQNNGV. The CDR3 contains 14 residues. V lost 5 bases to trimming and J lost 0 bases, with 11 bases between them. The DNA for the CDR3 is TGTGCCAGCAGCGCAGAGCCGAGCTCCTACGAGCAGTACTTC. Protein: CASSAEPSSYEQYF.

The chain employs TRBV19 and TRBJ1-2; D gene unclear. With 9 bases removed from V and 4 bases from J, the gap between germline ends came to 12 bases. The V gene's germline CDR1 is LNHDA and CDR2 SQIVND (reference sequence). This CDR3 region has 12 residues. CDR3 protein: CASQSRSYGYTF. The CDR3, as DNA: TGTGCCAGCCAGAGTAGGAGCTATGGCTACACCTTC.

This clonotype was seen many times. The chain has TRBV20-1 and TRBJ1-5; D is unresolved. The germline V and J ends were trimmed by 0 bases and 4 bases, with 13 bases remaining between them. The CDR3 spans 15 residues. The germline V gene encodes CDR1 DFQATT and CDR2 SNEGSKA (reference sequence). The CDR3 loop reads CSARDQDLLNQPQHF. As DNA, the CDR3 is TGCAGTGCTAGAGATCAAGACCTGCTAAATCAGCCCCAGCATTTT.

The genes are TRBV5-6 and TRBJ1-1; D is ambiguous. Germline-derived CDR1 and CDR2 are SGHDT and YYEEEE. The CDR3 has 14 amino acids. Trimming removed 1 base from V and 4 bases from J, with 11 bases in between. CDR3 sequence: CASSLSLRITEAFF. CDR3 bases: TGTGCCAGCAGCTTGAGTCTGAGGATCACTGAAGCTTTCTTT.

V gene TRBV28 combines with J gene TRBJ1-2; TRBD1 matches at 10 bases. Germline V CDR1 and CDR2: MDHEN, SYDVKM. V shed 4 bases and J 5 bases; nucleotides not matched to a gene: 10. The CDR3 runs 16 residues. The CDR3 coding sequence is TGTGCCAGCAGTTCGGGACAGGGGAGGGGATTTTATGGCTACACCTTC. Translated, it gives CASSSGQGRGFYGYTF.

This clonotype was seen at least ten times. The chain couples TRBV2 to TRBJ2-7, with D perhaps given as TRBD1 or TRBD2 (5 bases each). Germline V gene lookup returns CDR1 SNHLY and CDR2 FYNNEI. V was trimmed by 0 bases and J by 2 bases, leaving 20 bases between them. The CDR3 is 18 residues long. CDR3 region: CASSEAIPPWDVTYEQYF. CDR3 DNA: TGTGCCAGCAGTGAAGCTATCCCCCCCTGGGACGTAACCTACGAGCAGTACTTC.

This clonotype has a handful of counts. The genes are TRBV19 and TRBJ2-7; 10 nucleotides agree with TRBD2. CDR3 length: 15 residues. V dropped 3 bases and J dropped 0; count of bases not matched to a gene: 2. Germline V gene data show CDR1 as LNHDA and CDR2 as SQIVND (reference sequence). In DNA, the CDR3 is TGTGCCAGTAGTATCTCTAGCGGGGGCTCCTACGAGCAGTACTTC. Translated, it gives CASSISSGGSYEQYF.

This clonotype was detected only a few times. The chain recombines TRBV12-3 or TRBV12-4 with TRBJ1-5; TRBD1 matches at 7 bases. V dropped 6 bases and J dropped 3; count of bases not matched to a gene: 5. The CDR3 extends over 14 amino acids. The CDR3 is CASRRGLNNQPQHF. CDR3 DNA: TGTGCCAGCAGAAGGGGGCTGAACAATCAGCCCCAGCATTTT.

This clonotype showed up many times. The chain has TRBV28 and TRBJ1-5; tentative D call: TRBD1 (6 bases). Trimming shortened V by 6 bases and J by 3 bases, and 12 bases separated the two germline ends. The CDR3 spans 14 residues. In germline, CDR1 is MDHEN, CDR2 SYDVKM. For the CDR3, the DNA is TGTGCCAGCAGCCGCGGACAGTTCAATCAGCCCCAGCATTTT. Encoded protein: CASSRGQFNQPQHF.

The sample holds one count of this clonotype. Possible read error: a much larger clone is one base away. The V gene is TRBV2, the J gene TRBJ2-5; a possible D gene is TRBD1 (6 bases). Deletions cut 6 bases from V and 5 bases from J, with 28 bases between. Germline V gene data show CDR1 as SNHLY and CDR2 as FYNNEI. The CDR3 runs to 18 residues. The CDR3 here is CASSLWAMAGASQETQYF. The DNA for the CDR3 is TGTGCCAGCAGCTTATGGGCGATGGCAGGGGCATCCCAGGAGACCCAGTACTTC.

This chain joins TRBV15 and TRBJ2-5; perhaps TRBD2 as D (6 bases). V was shortened by 0 bases and J by 5 bases, with 10 bases between the two germline ends. This CDR3 contains 14 residues. The germline V gene has CDR1 LNHNV and CDR2 YYDKDF (reference sequence). CDR3 loop: CATSRDYGSETQYF. Here the CDR3 DNA reads TGTGCCACCAGCAGAGATTACGGGAGTGAGACCCAGTACTTC. Variable domain in full (rest from reference TRBV15 and TRBJ2-5): DAMVIQNPRYQVTQFGKPVTLSCSQTLNHNVMYWYQQKSSQAPKLLFHYYDKDFNNEADTPDNFQSRRPNTSFCFLDIRSPGLGDTAMYLCATSRDYGSETQYFGPGTRLLVL.

About this clonotype: The junction departs from germline at one end; a sequencing error may be responsible. The chain joins TRBV5-5 to TRBJ2-1, with 12 bases matching TRBD1. The CDR3 totals 16 residues. In germline, CDR1 is SGHKS, CDR2 YYEKEE (reference sequence). The DNA of the CDR3 is TGCGCCAGCAGCAGAGGGACAGGGGGCCTGTACAATGAGCAGTTCTTC. Translation: CASSRGTGGLYNEQFF.

The chain recombines TRBV14 with TRBJ2-2; TRBD2 might be the D (6 bases). This CDR3 contains 18 residues. Between the trimmed V and J ends, which lost 2 bases and 0 bases, there was a span of 16 bases. CDR1 and CDR2 from the germline V gene are SGHDN and FVKESK. The CDR3, as DNA: TGTGCCAGCAGCCAATTACCGGGACTCTCGACGAACACCGGGGAGCTGTTTTTT. Its translation is CASSQLPGLSTNTGELFF.

This clonotype came up a few times. This sequence joins TRBV30 and TRBJ1-6, with unresolved D. The V and J ends lost 0 bases and 8 bases respectively, with 5 bases between them. The V gene's germline CDR1 is GTSNPN and CDR2 SVGIG (reference sequence). The CDR3 covers 12 residues. The CDR3 bases are TGTGCCTGGAGTGTAACCCATTCACCCCTCCACTTT. Translation gives CAWSVTHSPLHF.

This chain links TRBV6-1 with TRBJ2-7; D is uncertain. V was pared by 5 bases and J by 0 bases, with 11 bases between. Germline assignment: CDR1 MNHNS and CDR2 SASEGT. The CDR3 spans 14 residues. In DNA form, the CDR3 reads TGTGCCAGCAGTCGAACGGAGAGCTCCTACGAGCAGTACTTC. As protein: CASSRTESSYEQYF.

The chain has TRBV7-2 and TRBJ2-5; 7 bases agree with TRBD2. CDR3 length: 13 residues. J lost 9 bases, V lost 4 bases, and 8 bases had no gene match. Germline lookup yields CDR1 SGHTA and CDR2 FQGNSA. The CDR3 here is CASSSKAGKAQYF. CDR3 in DNA: TGTGCCAGCAGCTCTAAAGCGGGGAAGGCCCAGTACTTC.

In the case of this clonotype: A read error may explain this, as a much larger clone is one base away. The CDR3 DNA is TGTGCCAGCACCCCCCCAGGGACCAGCTACGGGCAGTACTTC. Protein sequence: CASTPPGTSYGQYF. This chain uses TRBV28 with TRBJ2-7, with D tentatively TRBD1 or TRBD2 (5 bases each). In germline, CDR1 is MDHEN, CDR2 SYDVKM. There are 14 residues in the CDR3.

The gene calls are TRBV19 and TRBJ1-5; maybe TRBD1 (5 bases). Germline V gene sequence: CDR1 LNHDA, CDR2 SQIVND (reference sequence). V gave up 5 bases and J gave up 5 bases, with 22 bases separating them. This CDR3 is 17 amino acids long. This chain's CDR3 is CASSGGLRGVSYQPQHF. In nucleotides, the CDR3 is TGTGCCAGTAGTGGGGGACTTCGAGGGGTGTCGTATCAGCCCCAGCATTTT.